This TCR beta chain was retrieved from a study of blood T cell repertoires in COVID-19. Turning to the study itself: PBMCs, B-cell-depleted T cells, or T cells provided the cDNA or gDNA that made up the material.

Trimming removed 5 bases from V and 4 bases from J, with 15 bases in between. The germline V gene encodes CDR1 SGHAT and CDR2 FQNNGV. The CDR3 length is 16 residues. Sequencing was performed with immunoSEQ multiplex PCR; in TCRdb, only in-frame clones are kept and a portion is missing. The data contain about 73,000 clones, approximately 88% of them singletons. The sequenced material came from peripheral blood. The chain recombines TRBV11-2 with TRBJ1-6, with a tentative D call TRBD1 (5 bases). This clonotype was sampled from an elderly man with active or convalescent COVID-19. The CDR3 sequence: CASSPKGAGYNSPLHF. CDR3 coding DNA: TGTGCCAGCAGCCCGAAAGGGGCAGGATATAATTCACCCCTCCACTTT.